The TCR beta chain described here comes from a study of T cell responses to AZD1222 COVID-19 vaccine. Notes on the study in general: Females made up more of the donors, who were largely white British, and clonal diversity may have come out too low.

Profiled with immunoSEQ multiplex PCR; TCRdb holds only in-frame clones, not every one. Among about 170,000 clones listed, 85% to 95% were seen once. Of note for this clone: The antigen is unknown.

This sequence was found in an adult in good health. This material consisted of peripheral blood, taken on day 0 of AZD1222 vaccination.

CDR3 protein: CAISETERGYTF. The CDR3 nucleotides read TGTGCCATCAGTGAGACGGAAAGGGGCTACACCTTC. The chain is built from TRBV10-3 and TRBJ1-2; D not resolved. V lost 2 bases and J lost 8, with 9 bases in between. The CDR3 extends over 12 amino acids. The germline V gene has CDR1 ENHRY and CDR2 SYGVKD.